Here is one T cell receptor beta chain with its context. The sample providers were healthy Caucasian people from Russia, aged about 6 to 95. Extraction yielded at least 5 micrograms of total RNA per sample. Using a J-beta primer mix together with a sample-barcoded 5' primer, a second PCR was run for about 7 to 12 cycles. Carrying 12 random nucleotides, a template-switch adaptor labeled each individual cDNA molecule. Every sample returned 2.5 million or more CDR3-containing paired-end reads. Via MiXCR, TCRdb re-called the 5' RACE reads, giving one row per CDR3 protein. The profile covers about 400,000 distinct CDR3 sequences, with over 45% appearing a single time and under 65% taken by the ten largest. This entry belongs to a study of blood T cells in healthy people across ages. Germline values: CDR1 LNHNV, CDR2 YYDKDF (reference sequence). The V segment lost 3 bases and the J segment 0 bases; nucleotides outside the gene matches: 0. The CDR3 length is 15 residues.

The specimen was blood. This sequence was found in a man between 60 and 75 years old in good health. V is TRBV15 and J is TRBJ2-1, with 9 bases aligning to TRBD1. The CDR3 bases are TGTGCCACCAGCAGGGACAGGGGCTCCTACAATGAGCAGTTCTTC. As protein: CATSRDRGSYNEQFF.